The 22 T cell receptor beta chains listed next were all sequenced from one sample in a study of blood T cell repertoires in COVID-19. TCRdb keeps only in-frame clones here, not all; method: immunoSEQ multiplex PCR. This sample has roughly 25,000 clones; around 85% occur once, and the top ten carry roughly 60%. Sequencing was carried out using peripheral blood. Source of these receptors: an elderly woman with acute or convalescent COVID-19.

This clone has a handful of counts. V and J are TRBV5-1 and TRBJ1-1, with D hard to call. The length of the CDR3 is 14 residues. The germline gives CDR1 SGHRS, CDR2 YFSETQ. Between the trimmed V and J ends, which lost 4 bases and 0 bases, there was a span of 10 bases. CDR3 in amino acids: CASSPDTLNTEAFF. CDR3 nucleotide sequence: TGCGCCAGCAGCCCAGACACTTTGAACACTGAAGCTTTCTTT.

This chain links TRBV19 with TRBJ1-1; D may be TRBD1 (5 bases). Germline V gene data show CDR1 as LNHDA and CDR2 as SQIVND (reference sequence). CDR3 length equals 14 residues. V lost 6 bases and J 8 bases, leaving 19 bases between the germline ends. DNA of the CDR3: TGTGCCAGTAGGGTTGGAGGGGAAAAATCCGAAGCTTTCTTT. Translated: CASRVGGEKSEAFF.

The genes are TRBV7-2 and TRBJ2-2; 14 bases line up with TRBD2. Germline V gene data show CDR1 as SGHTA and CDR2 as FQGNSA. V gave up 2 bases and J gave up 6 bases; unmatched junction bases: 2. The CDR3 has 16 amino acids. The DNA of the CDR3 is TGTGCCAGCAGCTTATGGACTAGCGGGAGGCCCGGGGAGCTGTTTTTT. Residues: CASSLWTSGRPGELFF.

The chain has TRBV6-5 and TRBJ2-1; TRBD2 aligns across 12 bases. Germline CDR1 is MNHEY and CDR2 is SVGAGI. The junction had 3 bases not matched to a gene; V was cut back by 6 bases and J by 6 bases. The CDR3 is made up of 14 amino acids. Written as DNA, the CDR3 is TGTGCCAGCAGCCGACTAGCGGGGGCCAATGAGCAGTTCTTC. Amino acid sequence: CASSRLAGANEQFF.

The rearrangement joins TRBV18 to TRBJ2-3; weak D call: TRBD1 (5 bases). Looked up from germline, CDR1 is KGHSH and CDR2 is LQKENI. The CDR3 length is 14 residues. V was shortened by 3 bases and J by 5 bases, with 12 bases between the two germline ends. CDR3 DNA sequence: TGTGCCAGCTCACCTAAAGGGGATCAAGATACGCAGTATTTT. Amino acid sequence: CASSPKGDQDTQYF.

The chain is built from TRBV5-4 and TRBJ1-1; D ambiguous. The CDR3 is 17 residues long. Germline V CDR1 and CDR2: SGHNT, YYREEE (reference sequence). Trimming took off 0 bases at V and 4 bases at J, with 19 bases between the two ends. In DNA, the CDR3 is TGTGCCAGCAGCTTGGGTGGACCCCGGTTAGGGAGCACTGAAGCTTTCTTT. This gives the protein CASSLGGPRLGSTEAFF. Full variable domain (outside the CDR3, taken from reference TRBV5-4 and TRBJ1-1): ETGVTQSPTHLIKTRGQQVTLRCSSQSGHNTVSWYQQALGQGPQFIFQYYREEENGRGNFPPRFSGLQFPNYSSELNVNALELDDSALYLCASSLGGPRLGSTEAFFGQGTRLTVV.

This clone was counted only a few times. The genes are TRBV15 and TRBJ2-7; TRBD1 matches at 9 bases. This CDR3 is built from 15 residues. V gave up 4 bases and J gave up 2 bases; unmatched junction bases: 6. CDR1 is LNHNV, CDR2 YYDKDF, per germline (reference sequence). In DNA, the CDR3 is TGTGCCACCAGCATCCGGGACAGGGCTCCCTACGAGCAGTACTTC. As protein: CATSIRDRAPYEQYF. Full variable domain (outside the CDR3, taken from reference TRBV15 and TRBJ2-7): DAMVIQNPRYQVTQFGKPVTLSCSQTLNHNVMYWYQQKSSQAPKLLFHYYDKDFNNEADTPDNFQSRRPNTSFCFLDIRSPGLGDTAMYLCATSIRDRAPYEQYFGPGTRLTVT.

J is TRBJ2-7 and V is TRBV5-5; TRBD2 is a possible D gene (5 bases). CDR1 and CDR2 (germline): SGHKS, YYEKEE (reference sequence). V was shortened by 3 bases and J by 0 bases, with 10 bases between the two germline ends. CDR3 length equals 14 residues. The CDR3 sequence: CASSSGLISYEQYF. In DNA, the CDR3 is TGTGCCAGCAGCTCTGGACTGATCTCCTACGAGCAGTACTTC.

This clone has a single count. The chain combines TRBV14 with TRBJ2-5, with TRBD2 identical over 10 bases. V dropped 0 bases and J dropped 4; count of bases not matched to a gene: 8. The CDR3 length is 17 residues. Germline CDR1 SGHDN, CDR2 FVKESK. The CDR3 DNA is TGTGCCAGCAGCCAAGATTCTCTAGCGGGAGTACGAGAGACCCAGTACTTC. As protein: CASSQDSLAGVRETQYF. The whole variable domain, filled in from reference TRBV14 and TRBJ2-5, reads EAGVTQFPSHSVIEKGQTVTLRCDPISGHDNLYWYRRVMGKEIKFLLHFVKESKQDESGMPNNRFLAERTGGTYSTLKVQPAELEDSGVYFCASSQDSLAGVRETQYFGPGTRLLVL.

The J gene is TRBJ2-3, the V gene TRBV30, with D tentatively TRBD2 (5 bases). The CDR3 sequence is 13 residues long. Germline assignment: CDR1 GTSNPN and CDR2 SVGIG (reference sequence). V shed 1 base and J shed 0 bases, with 5 bases lying between them. Here the CDR3 DNA reads TGTGCCTGGAGTGGCGGGAGCACAGATACGCAGTATTTT. Protein: CAWSGGSTDTQYF.

The V and J genes are TRBV3-1 (or the pseudogene TRBV3-2) and TRBJ1-4; 10 bases line up with TRBD1. J lost 8 bases, V lost 5 bases, and 11 bases had no gene match. The CDR3 sequence is 16 residues long. Germline CDR1 LGHDT, CDR2 YNNKEL (reference sequence). The CDR3 nucleotides read TGTGCCAGCAGCGCGTCCGGGACAGGGGTTGGGGAAAAACTGTTTTTT. It encodes CASSASGTGVGEKLFF.

The V call is TRBV6-6, the J call TRBJ1-2, with TRBD1 matching 9 bases. The CDR3 loop spans 14 amino acids. Germline V lookup: CDR1 MNHNY, CDR2 SVGAGI (reference sequence). Trimming removed 4 bases from V and 8 bases from J; junction bases left unmatched: 8. This CDR3 is CASSFTGGRVGYTF. The DNA of the CDR3 is TGTGCCAGCAGTTTTACAGGGGGCCGGGTAGGCTACACCTTC.

This clone was counted a single time. The gene calls are TRBV24-1 and TRBJ1-2, with 7 bases fitting TRBD1. The V segment lost 1 base and the J segment 8 bases; nucleotides outside the gene matches: 6. CDR1 is KGHDR, CDR2 SFDVKD, per germline. The CDR3 contains 14 residues. The CDR3, as DNA: TGTGCCACCAGTGATTTCCCCAGGGGGTACGGCTACACCTTC. It encodes CATSDFPRGYGYTF.

The V call is TRBV9, the J call TRBJ1-1; TRBD1 matches 11 bases. The germline V gene has CDR1 SGDLS and CDR2 YYNGEE. Trimming at V came to 4 bases and at J to 5 bases, leaving 7 bases not matched to a gene. This CDR3 has 15 amino acids. The CDR3: CASSSRTGGETEAFF. The CDR3 DNA reads TGTGCCAGCAGCTCCAGGACAGGGGGCGAAACTGAAGCTTTCTTT.

The rearrangement joins TRBV4-3 to TRBJ1-2, with D possibly TRBD1 on 5 matching bases. The V gene lost 4 bases and the J gene lost 4 bases, with 13 bases spanning the gap. There are 14 residues in the CDR3. CDR1 is LGHNA, CDR2 YSLEER, per germline. This chain's CDR3 is CASSPPDTVYGYTF. For the CDR3, the DNA is TGCGCCAGCAGCCCCCCGGACACCGTCTATGGCTACACCTTC.

The V gene is TRBV27, the J gene TRBJ2-7, with 9 bases that match TRBD2. The CDR3 sequence is 14 residues long. Per germline, CDR1 MNHEY and CDR2 SMNVEV (reference sequence). V dropped 8 bases and J dropped 1; count of bases not matched to a gene: 6. CDR3 DNA: TGTGCCAGCCGCGAGCGGGAGGAATCCTACGAGCAGTACTTC. Its translation is CASREREESYEQYF.

The chain has TRBV10-1 and TRBJ1-3; possible D gene TRBD1, 5 bases. The germline gives CDR1 WNHNN, CDR2 SYGVQD (reference sequence). The CDR3 spans 13 residues. Trimming removed 3 bases at V and 2 bases at J, with 5 bases between. DNA of the CDR3: TGCGCCAGCAGTGACAGGGCTGGAAACACCATATATTTT. Protein product: CASSDRAGNTIYF.

V and J are TRBV15 and TRBJ1-2; possible D gene TRBD1, 6 bases. CDR1 LNHNV and CDR2 YYDKDF come from the germline V gene (reference sequence). V lost 0 bases and J lost 4, with 9 bases in between. The CDR3 runs 14 residues. The CDR3 region is CATSRDVRGYGYTF. The CDR3 coding sequence is TGTGCCACCAGCAGAGATGTCAGGGGCTATGGCTACACCTTC.

This chain connects TRBV4-2 to TRBJ1-5; D is unclear. The CDR3 runs 15 residues. CDR1 is LGHNA, CDR2 YNFKEQ, per germline. The V end was cut by 0 bases, the J end by 4 bases, with 10 bases between. In nucleotides, the CDR3 is TGTGCCAGCAGCCAAGATAGCACCTCTAATCAGCCCCAGCATTTT. Its translation is CASSQDSTSNQPQHF.

The V gene is TRBV6-4, the J gene TRBJ2-3; the D gene is possibly TRBD1 (6 bases). CDR1 is MRHNA, CDR2 SNTAGT, per germline. V lost 5 bases and J 1 base, leaving 13 bases between the germline ends. The CDR3 has 15 residues. The CDR3 protein is CASSQAGQRTDTQYF. CDR3 bases: TGTGCCAGCAGTCAGGCAGGACAGCGCACAGATACGCAGTATTTT.

The chain combines TRBV20-1 with TRBJ1-1, with TRBD1 matching over 9 bases. Germline values: CDR1 DFQATT, CDR2 SNEGSKA (reference sequence). Germline trimming cut 3 bases from V and 10 bases from J; bases unmatched to any gene: 12. The CDR3 has 14 residues. CDR3 sequence: CSASRDTGGDGAFF. CDR3 sequence (DNA): TGCAGTGCTAGTCGGGATACAGGGGGCGATGGAGCTTTCTTT.

This clone was counted a single time. The chain is built from TRBV18 and TRBJ1-2, with TRBD1 identical over 11 bases. CDR3 length equals 15 residues. J was trimmed by 6 bases and V by 0 bases; bases with no gene match: 3. CDR1 is KGHSH, CDR2 LQKENI, per germline. For the CDR3, the DNA is TGTGCCAGCTCACCACCTGGACAGGGGGCCAATGGCTACACCTTC. Amino acid sequence: CASSPPGQGANGYTF.